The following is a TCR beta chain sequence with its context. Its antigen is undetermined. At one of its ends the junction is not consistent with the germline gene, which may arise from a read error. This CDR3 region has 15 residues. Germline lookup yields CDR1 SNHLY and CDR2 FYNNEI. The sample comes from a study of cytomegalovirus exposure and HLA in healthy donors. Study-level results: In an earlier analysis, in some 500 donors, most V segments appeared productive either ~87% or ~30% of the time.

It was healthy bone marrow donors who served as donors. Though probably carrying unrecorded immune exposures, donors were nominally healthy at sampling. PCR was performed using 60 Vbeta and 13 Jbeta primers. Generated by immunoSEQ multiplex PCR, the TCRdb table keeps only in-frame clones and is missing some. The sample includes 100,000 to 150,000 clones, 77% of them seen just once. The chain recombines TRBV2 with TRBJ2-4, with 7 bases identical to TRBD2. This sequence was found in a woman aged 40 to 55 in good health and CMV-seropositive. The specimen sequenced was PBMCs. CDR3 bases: TGTGCCAGCAGCGAAGGGAGCGGGGTTAAAAACATTCAGTACTTC. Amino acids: CASSEGSGVKNIQYF.